This TCR beta chain was sequenced in a study of blood T cell repertoires in COVID-19 (dated by TCRdb to 2019 to 2021). Regarding the study in general: Samples covering the acute and convalescent phases of COVID-19 were provided by collaborators in the United States, Italy and Spain. Where HLA class I and class II types were available, the types were taken from metadata supplied by the sample provider, not from assay-based typing. Nearly every sample came with metadata listing a de-identified subject ID, COVID-19 status, age in years and sex. The material from the prospective study consisted of cDNA or gDNA derived from T cells, B-cell-depleted T cells, or PBMCs. Samples were obtained from the ongoing ImmuneRACE study (first 160 participants) and from 1,200 or so subjects provided by 6 global collaborators. The repertoires were released in a freely available public database intended as a resource for research on the immune response to SARS-CoV-2. Deeply sampled blood TCRbeta repertoires from subjects exposed to, actively infected with, or recovered from COVID-19 were included in the dataset.

Study-level results and caveats: Clinical and demographic metadata were provided uncurated, with the amount varying by source and participant.

As for this clone: The antigen it recognizes is unknown. The input lacks base qualities; no much larger clone sits a single base away.

TCRbeta CDR3 regions were amplified from genomic DNA using the immunoSEQ Assay, a bias-controlled multiplex PCR. Per the authors' processing: Nucleated cell counts per sample were estimated from amplification of reference gene primers within the assay. To quantify the absolute abundance of each unique TCRbeta CDR3 rearrangement, sequence reads were collapsed and filtered. Productive Simpson clonality was computed per sample as the square root of Simpson's diversity index over productive rearrangements. TCRdb holds this immuneACCESS table with in-frame rearrangements only. Some clones are missing; in checked studies, unresolved V genes explain under half, and the rest has no known cause. The V and J calls and clone size come from that table; D and trimming were worked out from the DNA. The sample table lists some 220,000 clones, 65% to 90% of them with a count of one. Less than 6.5% of the sample rests with the top ten.

At one collaborating source in Seattle, patients were enrolled during active infection and were followed longitudinally through the course of disease. Whole blood was collected in K2EDTA tubes by collaborating institutions according to the institutions' own protocols. For TCRbeta analysis, collaborators shipped samples in one of three forms: frozen whole blood, isolated PBMCs, or DNA extracted from either of those sample types. CDR1 and CDR2 are read off the germline V gene as MGHRA and YSYEKL. The junction shows trimming of 4 bases on V and 5 bases on J, plus 15 bases between the germline ends. Measured from the cysteine to the phenylalanine, the CDR3 is 15 residues long. The DNA shown is the 45-base CDR3, in frame from base 1.

The receptor comes from a man aged 45-65 years with COVID-19, enrolled during active disease. The chain uses TRBV4-1 and TRBJ1-5; matching of 5 bases hints at TRBD1 as the D gene. Specimen: peripheral blood. The nucleotide sequence reads as follows: TGCGCCAGCAGCCGATCGGGGGGGGGTGATCAGCCCCAGCATTTT. This is translated as CASSRSGGGDQPQHF.